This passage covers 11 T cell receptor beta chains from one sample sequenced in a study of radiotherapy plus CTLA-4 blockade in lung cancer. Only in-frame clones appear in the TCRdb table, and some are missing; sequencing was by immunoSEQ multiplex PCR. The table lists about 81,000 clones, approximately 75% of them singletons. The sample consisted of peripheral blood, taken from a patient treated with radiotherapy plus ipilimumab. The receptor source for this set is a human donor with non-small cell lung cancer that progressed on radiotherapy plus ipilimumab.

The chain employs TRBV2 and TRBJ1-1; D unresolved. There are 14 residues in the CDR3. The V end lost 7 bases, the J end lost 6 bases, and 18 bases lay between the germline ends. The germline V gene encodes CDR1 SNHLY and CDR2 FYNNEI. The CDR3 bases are TGTGCCAGCAAGGAGGAGGCCGTTAGGCCTGAAGCTTTCTTT. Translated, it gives CASKEEAVRPEAFF. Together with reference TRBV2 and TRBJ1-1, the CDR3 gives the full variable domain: EPEVTQTPSHQVTQMGQEVILRCVPISNHLYFYWYRQILGQKVEFLVSFYNNEISEKSEIFDDQFSVERPDGSNFTLKIRSTKLEDSAMYFCASKEEAVRPEAFFGQGTRLTVV.

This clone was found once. The CDR3 DNA sequence: TGTGCCAGCAGGGCCCTTACCGCTAGCGGGGGTAATGAGCAGTTCTTC. Amino acids: CASRALTASGGNEQFF. This chain joins TRBV28 and TRBJ2-1, with 10 bases aligning to TRBD2. Trimming cost V 6 bases and J 7 bases; bases outside gene matches: 12. Germline V gene data show CDR1 as MDHEN and CDR2 as SYDVKM. This CDR3 is built from 16 residues. Full variable domain (missing parts from reference TRBV28 and TRBJ2-1): DVKVTQSSRYLVKRTGEKVFLECVQDMDHENMFWYRQDPGLGLRLIYFSYDVKMKEKGDIPEGYSVSREKKERFSLILESASTNQTSMYLCASRALTASGGNEQFFGPGTRLTVL.

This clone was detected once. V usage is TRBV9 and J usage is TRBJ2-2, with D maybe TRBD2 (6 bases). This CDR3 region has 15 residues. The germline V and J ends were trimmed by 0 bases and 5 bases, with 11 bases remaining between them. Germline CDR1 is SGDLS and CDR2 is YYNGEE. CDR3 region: CASSVDTSRTGELFF. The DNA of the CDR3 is TGTGCCAGCAGCGTAGACACTAGCAGGACCGGGGAGCTGTTTTTT.

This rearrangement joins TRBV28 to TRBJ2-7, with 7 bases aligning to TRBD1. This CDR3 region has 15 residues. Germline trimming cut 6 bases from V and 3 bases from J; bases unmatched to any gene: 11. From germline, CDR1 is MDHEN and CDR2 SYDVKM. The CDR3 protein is CASRGAGTEFYEQYF. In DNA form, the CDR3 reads TGTGCCAGCAGGGGGGCCGGGACAGAGTTCTACGAGCAGTACTTC.

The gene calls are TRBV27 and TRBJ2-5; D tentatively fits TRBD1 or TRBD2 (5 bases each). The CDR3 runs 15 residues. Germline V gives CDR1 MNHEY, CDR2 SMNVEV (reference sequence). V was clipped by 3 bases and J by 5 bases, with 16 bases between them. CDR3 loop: CASSFRGFSGETQYF. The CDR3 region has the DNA TGTGCCAGCAGTTTCCGGGGCTTTTCGGGGGAGACCCAGTACTTC.

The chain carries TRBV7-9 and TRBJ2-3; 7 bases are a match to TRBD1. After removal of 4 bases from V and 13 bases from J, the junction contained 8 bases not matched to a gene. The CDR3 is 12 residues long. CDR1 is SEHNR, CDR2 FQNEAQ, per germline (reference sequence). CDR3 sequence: CASSSDREPEYF. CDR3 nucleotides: TGTGCCAGCAGCTCAGACAGGGAACCCGAGTATTTT.

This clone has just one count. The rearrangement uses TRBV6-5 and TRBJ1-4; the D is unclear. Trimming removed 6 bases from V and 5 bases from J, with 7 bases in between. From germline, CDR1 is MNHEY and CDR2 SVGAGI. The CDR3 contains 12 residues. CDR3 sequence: CASRQWNEKLFF. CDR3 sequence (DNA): TGTGCCAGCAGGCAATGGAATGAAAAACTGTTTTTT.

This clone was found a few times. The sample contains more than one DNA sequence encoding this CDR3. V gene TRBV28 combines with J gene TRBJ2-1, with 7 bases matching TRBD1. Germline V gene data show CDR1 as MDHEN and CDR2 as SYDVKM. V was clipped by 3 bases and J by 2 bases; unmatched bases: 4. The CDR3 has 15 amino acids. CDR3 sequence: CASSLGQGAYNEQFF. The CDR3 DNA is TGTGCCAGCAGTTTGGGGCAGGGGGCCTACAATGAGCAGTTCTTC.

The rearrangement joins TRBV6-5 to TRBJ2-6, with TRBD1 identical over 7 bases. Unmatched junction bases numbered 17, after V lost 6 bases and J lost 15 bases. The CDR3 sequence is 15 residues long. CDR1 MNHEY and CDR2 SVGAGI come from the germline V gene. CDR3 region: CASSPDRKSETSLTF. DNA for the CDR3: TGTGCCAGCAGCCCGGACAGGAAGTCCGAAACGAGCCTGACTTTC.

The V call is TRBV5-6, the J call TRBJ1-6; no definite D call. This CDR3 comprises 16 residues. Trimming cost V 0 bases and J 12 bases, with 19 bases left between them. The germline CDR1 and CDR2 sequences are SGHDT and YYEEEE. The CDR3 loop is CASSLGPQNVMQPLHF. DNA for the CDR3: TGTGCCAGCAGCTTGGGCCCACAGAATGTTATGCAACCCCTCCACTTT.

CDR3 residues: CAGRRANSPLHF. CDR3 DNA sequence: TGTGCCGGCAGACGGGCTAATTCACCCCTCCACTTT. The rearrangement joins TRBV30 to TRBJ1-6, with no clear D. The length of the CDR3 is 12 residues. Looked up from germline, CDR1 is GTSNPN and CDR2 is SVGIG (reference sequence). V was clipped by 8 bases and J by 6 bases, with 11 bases between them.